The rows below give T cell receptor beta chains drawn from one sample of a study of T-cell reconstitution after alpha-beta-depleted transplantation in children. One entry per CDR3 protein, called by TCRdb with MiXCR from the PCR reads. The repertoire holds 600,000 to 700,000 distinct CDR3 sequences, with around 14% as singletons. The sample was PBMCs, taken before TCRalphabeta/CD19-depleted stem cell transplant. These receptors were collected from a girl aged 2-9 years with congenital amegakaryocytic thrombocytopenia, due to receive a stem cell transplant. The CDR3 runs from the conserved cysteine through the conserved F or W. The D gene is left open where the match is weak. Clone size appears in some rows only: once, few, many, or a class for an expanded clone.

J	D	size	length	V	DNA	CDR3
TRBJ2-1	TRBD2	many	17	TRBV20-1	TGCAGTGCCCATCGGAGACTAGCGGCCCGGTCCCACAATGAGCAGTTCTTC	CSAHRRLAARSHNEQFF
TRBJ1-2	-	many	12	TRBV29-1	TGCAGCGGCCTAGACAGGAACTATGGCTACACCTTC	CSGLDRNYGYTF
TRBJ2-2	-	few	15	TRBV4-1	TGCGCCAGCAGCCAACCATTAAGGAGGGTGGGGGAGCTGTTTTTT	CASSQPLRRVGELFF
TRBJ2-3	TRBD1	many	17	TRBV12-3/TRBV12-4	TGTGCCAGCAGCTCAGACAGGGTTCTTTTTAGCACAGATACGCAGTATTTT	CASSSDRVLFSTDTQYF
TRBJ1-3	-	-	16	TRBV7-2	TGTGCCAGCAGCTTAGCGGGGGTCTACTCTGGAAACACCATATATTTT	CASSLAGVYSGNTIYF
TRBJ2-7	-	many	17	TRBV21-1	TGTGCCAGCAGCAAAGCGGACAGGGGTTTTATTATCTACGAGCAGTACTTC	CASSKADRGFIIYEQYF
TRBJ2-4	-	-	14	TRBV5-1	TGCGCCAGCAGCCGTGGGGTAGCCAAAAACATTCAGTACTTC	CASSRGVAKNIQYF
TRBJ1-1	-	many	13	TRBV5-1	TGCGCCAGCCAGAGTGCCCCAAGGACTGAAGCTTTCTTT	CASQSAPRTEAFF
TRBJ2-5	-	many	14	TRBV7-9	TGTGCCAGCAGCTCCAACAGCAACCCGGAGACCCAGTACTTC	CASSSNSNPETQYF
TRBJ2-7	-	few	14	TRBV6-5	TGTGCCAGCAGTCTGGGGGTAGGGGCCGACGAGCAGTACTTC	CASSLGVGADEQYF
TRBJ1-5	-	many	15	TRBV27	TGTGCCAGCAGCACATTGGGGACAACCCTCCCAGCCCAGCATTTT	CASSTLGTTLPAQHF
TRBJ1-3	-	few	16	TRBV20-1	TGCAGTGCTAGAGATGGGGCTGCCTCCTCTGGAAACACCATATATTTT	CSARDGAASSGNTIYF
TRBJ2-1	-	many	15	TRBV20-1	TGCAGTGCCGGGTTTAGGGAATACTCCTACAATGAGCAGTTCTTC	CSAGFREYSYNEQFF
TRBJ1-1	TRBD1	few	18	TRBV11-1	TGTGCCAGCAGCTTACCGTTAGCCCGGACAGGGTTGGGGACTGAAGCTTTCTTT	CASSLPLARTGLGTEAFF
TRBJ2-7	TRBD2	many	16	TRBV7-6	TGTGCCAGCAGCCGAAGACTGGCGGGACTAGCCTACGAGCAGTACTTC	CASSRRLAGLAYEQYF
TRBJ2-3	TRBD2	-	17	TRBV24-1	TGTGCCACCAGTGATTTGCGGGGACCTCAATCGGGAGGGACGCAGTATTTT	CATSDLRGPQSGGTQYF
TRBJ2-3	-	many	12	TRBV15	TGTGCCACCAGCCTACTTGGCGATACGCAGTATTTT	CATSLLGDTQYF
TRBJ2-7	-	-	14	TRBV5-1	TGCGCCAGCAGCTTCAGCGACCCGGTCTACAAGCAGTACTTC	CASSFSDPVYKQYF
TRBJ1-2	-	few	13	TRBV10-3	TGTGCCATCAGTAGGCCAGGGGTTGAGGGCTACACCTTC	CAISRPGVEGYTF
TRBJ2-3	-	few	14	TRBV10-3	TGTGCCATCAGTGTGGCAGGGAGCACAGATACGCAGTATTTT	CAISVAGSTDTQYF
TRBJ2-5	-	-	13	TRBV5-1	TGCGCCAGCAGCGCCGGGATCCAAGAGACCCAGTACTTC	CASSAGIQETQYF
TRBJ2-7	-	-	13	TRBV20-1	TGCAGTGCCCCCGGGGGTCCTCTCTACGAGCAGTACTTC	CSAPGGPLYEQYF
TRBJ2-1	TRBD2	-	18	TRBV6-2/TRBV6-3	TGTGCCAGCGGCCGGGGGAGCGGGAGTATAACCAAAAAAAATGAGCAGTTCTTC	CASGRGSGSITKKNEQFF
TRBJ2-2	-	-	15	TRBV5-1	TGCGCCAGCGGCCCCGGACAGCCGAACACCGGGGAGCTGTTTTTT	CASGPGQPNTGELFF
TRBJ2-3	TRBD2	many	15	TRBV12-3/TRBV12-4	TGTGCCAGCAGTTTAGAGGGAGGGTCCCAGGATACGCAGTATTTT	CASSLEGGSQDTQYF
TRBJ2-1	TRBD2	many	15	TRBV3-1	TGTGCCAGCAGCCATACTAGCGGAGGCAACAATGAGCAGTTCTTC	CASSHTSGGNNEQFF
TRBJ2-3	-	-	17	TRBV24-1	TGTGCCACCAGTGTCCTGGTCCCAGGGAAGGACACAGATACGCAGTATTTT	CATSVLVPGKDTDTQYF
TRBJ2-2	TRBD1	few	14	TRBV12-3/TRBV12-4	TGTGCCAGCAGTTGGGGACAGCCCACCGGGGAGCTGTTTTTT	CASSWGQPTGELFF
TRBJ2-2	-	-	15	TRBV7-6	TGTGCCAGCAGCTTAATACAGTTGAACACCGGGGAGCTGTTTTTT	CASSLIQLNTGELFF
TRBJ2-7	-	few	13	TRBV4-1	TGCGCCACAGCCCGGGACGGGACCTACGAGCAGTACTTC	CATARDGTYEQYF
TRBJ2-3	TRBD2	few	16	TRBV18	TGTGCCAGCTCACCCCCTCCGGGAGGGAGCACAGATACGCAGTATTTT	CASSPPPGGSTDTQYF
TRBJ2-7	TRBD1	many	18	TRBV24-1	TGTGCCACCAGTGACCCTCCGTTCGGGACAGGGGGATCCTACGAGCAGTACTTC	CATSDPPFGTGGSYEQYF
TRBJ2-7	-	-	14	TRBV7-8	TGTGCCAGCAGCCGACGGCGGGTCAGCGGCGAGCAGTACTTC	CASSRRRVSGEQYF
TRBJ2-6	-	few	15	TRBV4-2	TGTGCCAGCAGTCCGGGGGCGCCTGGGGCCAACGTCCTGACTTTC	CASSPGAPGANVLTF
TRBJ2-3	-	-	15	TRBV20-1	TGCAGTGCTAAACGACTAAGATATAGCACAGATACGCAGTATTTT	CSAKRLRYSTDTQYF
TRBJ1-1	-	many	15	TRBV27	TGTGCCAGCAGTTTAACCGTTACAGGGAGCACTGAAGCTTTCTTT	CASSLTVTGSTEAFF
TRBJ2-1	-	many	14	TRBV11-2	TGTGCCAGCAGCTTAAATCCAGCGGACAATGAGCAGTTCTTC	CASSLNPADNEQFF
TRBJ2-1	-	many	14	TRBV20-1	TGCAGTGCTAGAGAGTGGATCTCACTCAATGAGCAGTTCTTC	CSAREWISLNEQFF
TRBJ1-5	TRBD1	many	15	TRBV30	TGTGCCTGGAGTGTAAAGGACAGGGACAATCAGCCCCAGCATTTT	CAWSVKDRDNQPQHF
TRBJ1-6	-	many	13	TRBV29-1	TGCAGCGTTGCCGGGACCCCGGGTTCACCCCTCCACTTT	CSVAGTPGSPLHF
TRBJ2-7	TRBD2	many	14	TRBV20-1	TGCAGTGCTAGCAGCCGGGACTACTCCTACGAGCAGTACTTC	CSASSRDYSYEQYF
TRBJ2-7	-	many	15	TRBV5-6	TGTGCCAGCAGCTTGAGTGCATGGAGCTCCTACGAGCAGTACTTC	CASSLSAWSSYEQYF
TRBJ2-1	-	once	15	TRBV2	TGTGCCAGCACGAGAGGCCTCGGTAGCGTTGGTGAGCAGTTCTTC	CASTRGLGSVGEQFF
TRBJ2-1	-	many	15	TRBV28	TGTGCCAGCACGTTTAGCGGACCCTCCTACAATGAGCAGTTCTTC	CASTFSGPSYNEQFF
TRBJ2-1	TRBD2	many	16	TRBV20-1	TGCAGTGCTAGAGATCTAGCGGGAGGTCTCGGGGATGAGCAGTTCTTC	CSARDLAGGLGDEQFF
TRBJ2-7	TRBD2	few	17	TRBV20-1	TGCTGTGCAAGGGGTAGCGGGAGTCCCGTTGGGATCTACGAGCAGTACTTC	CCARGSGSPVGIYEQYF
TRBJ2-1	TRBD2	many	15	TRBV20-1	TGCAGTGCTATGGGCGGGAGGGCCATTTACAATGAGCAGTTCTTC	CSAMGGRAIYNEQFF
TRBJ2-1	TRBD2	-	20	TRBV5-1	TGCGCCAGCAGCTCGGGACAGGTCGGGGTTAAGCGGGAGGGCCGGAATGAGCAGTTCTTC	CASSSGQVGVKREGRNEQFF
TRBJ2-7	TRBD2	-	15	TRBV7-2	TGTGCCAGCACCTTACGACTAGCGGGAGGTTATGAGCAGTACTTC	CASTLRLAGGYEQYF
TRBJ2-5	-	few	17	TRBV20-1	TGCAGTGCTAGAGGTGTAGGGGGTGGACAAAACTCGGAGACCCAGTACTTC	CSARGVGGGQNSETQYF
TRBJ2-7	-	many	14	TRBV15	TGTGCCACCAGCAGAGATAGTAGGCGCTACGAGCAGTACTTC	CATSRDSRRYEQYF
TRBJ2-3	TRBD2	-	15	TRBV5-1	TGCGCCAGCAGCACCTCAGCGGGAGTGGCAGATACGCAGTATTTT	CASSTSAGVADTQYF
TRBJ2-5	-	few	11	TRBV11-2	TGTGCCAGCAGCTCCCCGGCGGCCCAGTACTTC	CASSSPAAQYF
TRBJ2-1	-	-	13	TRBV2	TGTGCCAGCGTCGGGGTGAGCTACAATGAGCAGTTCTTC	CASVGVSYNEQFF
TRBJ2-1	-	many	14	TRBV20-1	TGCAGTGCTAGTCCGGGACTGAAAAACAATGAGCAGTTCTTC	CSASPGLKNNEQFF